The entry that follows covers one T cell receptor beta chain sequence. This record belongs to a study of cytomegalovirus exposure and HLA in healthy donors. Study summary: Out of 180 million or so T cells, an earlier analysis found about 100 million unique TCR beta sequences in total.

The CDR3 length is 16 residues. The V gene's germline CDR1 is LGHNA and CDR2 YSLEER. Trimming shortened V by 0 bases and J by 6 bases, and 15 bases separated the two germline ends. Primers: 60 Vbeta forward and 13 Jbeta reverse. TCRdb keeps only in-frame clones here, not all; method: immunoSEQ multiplex PCR. Among 200,000 or so clones, approximately 82% were seen once, and the ten largest hold 2.1%. The chain uses TRBV4-3 and TRBJ2-1; the D gene is possibly TRBD2 (6 bases). The source material was PBMCs. This TCR derives from a young woman in good health and CMV-seropositive. CDR3 nucleotide sequence: TGCGCCAGCAGCCAAGATGCTAGCGATTCCGGCAATGAGCAGTTCTTC. As protein: CASSQDASDSGNEQFF.